The clone carrying this T cell receptor (beta chain) was picked up many times. Its antigen is not known. It was 5'RACE with constant-segment primers that produced the TCR alpha and TCR beta cDNA libraries, which carried sample barcodes and UMIs. TCRdb used MiXCR to reprocess the 5' RACE reads, holding one entry per CDR3 protein. The repertoire holds under 300,000 distinct CDR3 sequences, with roughly 17% as singletons. The CDR3 has 14 amino acids. V lost 6 bases, J lost 1 base, and 10 bases lay in between. Germline V CDR1 and CDR2: KGHSH, LQKENI. The record originates from a study of T-cell memory formation after mild COVID-19. Study-level findings and limits: The pre-infection memory compartment contained some responding clones, suggesting cross-reactive memory joined.

Sequencing was done on a sample of PBMCs or a T cell subset sorted from them (not recorded which). The TCR was taken from a young man who had mild COVID-19 (a few samples of this study predate the infection). Cell type and time point are not known. This rearrangement joins TRBV18 to TRBJ2-1; tentatively, D is TRBD1 (6 bases). The CDR3 reads CASSPDRSYNEQFF. DNA for the CDR3: TGTGCCAGCTCCCCCGACAGGTCCTACAATGAGCAGTTCTTC.